The 20 T cell receptor beta chains presented below share a single source sample, sequenced in a study of cytomegalovirus exposure and HLA in healthy donors. The PCR contained 60 Vbeta and 13 Jbeta primers. TCRdb's copy holds only in-frame clones and misses some; the assay was immunoSEQ multiplex PCR. The table shows about 110,000 clones, with about 80% occurring only once. What was sequenced was PBMCs. The receptors here all came from a woman in her fifties or sixties in good health and CMV-seropositive.

J is TRBJ2-5 and V is TRBV2; D not certain. CDR3 size: 15 residues. CDR1 is SNHLY and CDR2 is FYNNEI in the germline V gene. V lost 0 bases and J lost 5, with 13 bases in between. The CDR3 region has the DNA TGTGCCAGCAGTGAAGCTACAAAGTTGGTCGAGACCCAGTACTTC. Translated, it gives CASSEATKLVETQYF.

This clone was recorded once. The chain couples TRBV7-9 to TRBJ2-2, with D possibly being TRBD2 (5 bases). CDR1 SEHNR and CDR2 FQNEAQ come from the germline V gene (reference sequence). CDR3 length equals 15 residues. Trimming removed 2 bases from V and 0 bases from J, with 7 bases in between. The CDR3 sequence is CASSLRRANTGELFF. The CDR3 DNA reads as TGTGCCAGCAGCTTACGGCGGGCGAACACCGGGGAGCTGTTTTTT.

The J gene is TRBJ2-5, the V gene TRBV6-6; 12 bases are a match to TRBD1. The CDR3 length is 16 residues. Looked up from germline, CDR1 is MNHNY and CDR2 is SVGAGI (reference sequence). Losses at the gene ends were 5 bases for V and 4 bases for J; bases not matched to a gene: 8. The CDR3: CASSPPGTGGTETQYF. CDR3 in DNA: TGTGCCAGCAGTCCCCCCGGGACAGGGGGCACAGAGACCCAGTACTTC.

Only one count was recorded for this clone. This rearrangement joins TRBV5-1 to TRBJ1-2; weak D call: TRBD1 (5 bases). This CDR3 spans 15 amino acids. V was pared by 6 bases and J by 4 bases, with 19 bases between. The germline gives CDR1 SGHRS, CDR2 YFSETQ. CDR3 amino acids: CASTQIGGGSYGYTF. The CDR3 DNA sequence: TGCGCCAGCACCCAAATCGGTGGGGGGTCCTATGGCTACACCTTC. Filled out from reference TRBV5-1 and TRBJ1-2, the complete variable domain reads KAGVTQTPRYLIKTRGQQVTLSCSPISGHRSVSWYQQTPGQGLQFLFEYFSETQRNKGNFPGRFSGRQFSNSRSEMNVSTLELGDSALYLCASTQIGGGSYGYTFGSGTRLTVV.

The rearrangement joins TRBV6-5 to TRBJ1-5; TRBD1 aligns across 8 bases. Per the germline V gene, CDR1 is MNHEY and CDR2 is SVGAGI. The CDR3 has 16 amino acids. V was pared by 4 bases and J by 2 bases, with 7 bases of the junction left unmatched. This CDR3 is CASSSQGATGNQPQHF. CDR3 bases: TGTGCCAGCAGTTCCCAGGGGGCAACGGGCAATCAGCCCCAGCATTTT.

The rearrangement joins TRBV11-3 to TRBJ2-7, with D possibly matching TRBD2 (6 bases). The CDR3 length is 14 residues. The V end was cut by 3 bases, the J end by 3 bases, with 12 bases between. From germline, CDR1 is SGHNT and CDR2 YENEEA. The CDR3 DNA reads as TGTGCCAGCAGCTTCCGGTCGGGGGACTACGAGCAGTACTTC. As protein: CASSFRSGDYEQYF.

The chain carries TRBV2 and TRBJ2-6; TRBD2 is a possible D gene (5 bases). Trimming cost V 7 bases and J 0 bases, with 13 bases left between them. In germline, CDR1 is SNHLY, CDR2 FYNNEI. CDR3 length equals 16 residues. The CDR3 region has the DNA TGTGCCAGCAAACCGACTGGGAGCTCTGGGGCCAACGTCCTGACTTTC. It codes for CASKPTGSSGANVLTF.

This clone was seen only once. The chain couples TRBV5-4 to TRBJ2-7, with 8 bases that match TRBD2. Germline values: CDR1 SGHNT, CDR2 YYREEE (reference sequence). The CDR3 totals 15 residues. J gave up 0 bases and V 4 bases, and 6 bases lay outside the gene matches. As DNA, the CDR3 is TGTGCCAGCAGCCCTCTAGCGGGCGCCTCCTACGAGCAGTACTTC. Translating it yields CASSPLAGASYEQYF.

V gene TRBV7-3 combines with J gene TRBJ2-3; 10 bases align to TRBD2. Germline-derived CDR1 and CDR2 are SGHTA and FQGTGA. The CDR3 length is 15 residues. The trim removed 4 bases at V and 4 bases at J, leaving 5 bases unmatched. DNA for the CDR3: TGTGCCAGCAGCTCGAGCGGGGGGGCGTCAGATACGCAGTATTTT. It translates to CASSSSGGASDTQYF.

The rearrangement links TRBV21-1 to TRBJ2-3; the table's D call of TRBD2 was not tested on the DNA. TRBV21-1 is classified as a pseudogene. The CDR3 runs 15 residues. CDR3 region: CASSTAGETTDTQYF. The DNA of the CDR3 is TGTGCCAGCAGCACAGCGGGAGAAACCACAGATACGCAGTATTTT.

This clone occurred once. The chain carries TRBV6-5 and TRBJ1-1; the match to TRBD1 covers 10 bases. The CDR3 totals 15 residues. CDR1 is MNHEY and CDR2 is SVGAGI in the germline V gene. V shed 4 bases, J shed 3 bases, and the junction held 5 bases outside the gene matches. The CDR3 sequence is CASSSPGTGDTEAFF. In DNA, the CDR3 is TGTGCCAGCAGTTCCCCCGGGACAGGGGACACTGAAGCTTTCTTT.

The rearrangement uses TRBV6-5 and TRBJ1-4; a weak D match, TRBD1 (6 bases). Germline V lookup: CDR1 MNHEY, CDR2 SVGAGI. Between the trimmed V and J ends, which lost 4 bases and 5 bases, there was a span of 14 bases. The CDR3 runs to 15 residues. Here the CDR3 reads CASSSSGAFNEKLFF. CDR3 nucleotides: TGTGCCAGCAGTTCTTCAGGGGCGTTCAATGAAAAACTGTTTTTT.

The rearrangement joins TRBV19 to TRBJ2-3; D gene ambiguous. CDR1 and CDR2 (germline): LNHDA, SQIVND (reference sequence). Between the trimmed V and J ends, which lost 2 bases and 3 bases, there was a span of 6 bases. The CDR3 length is 13 residues. CDR3 amino acids: CASSIPPTDTQYF. The CDR3 nucleotides read TGTGCCAGTAGTATACCCCCTACAGATACGCAGTATTTT.

The table lists this clone with a count of one. The rearrangement uses TRBV12-5 and TRBJ2-2; D is unresolved. CDR3 length: 13 residues. V was cut by 7 bases and J by 5 bases, with 11 bases left in between. CDR1 and CDR2 (germline): LGHNT, FRNRAP. In DNA form, the CDR3 reads TGTGCTAGTGCGCTAACTATAACCGGGGAGCTGTTTTTT. Protein product: CASALTITGELFF.

A remark on this clone: Mismatch with germline at one junction end may stem from a read error. CDR3 protein: CATSREANSGANGLTF. The CDR3 DNA reads as TGTGCCACCAGCAGAGAGGCTAACTCTGGGGCCAACGGCCTGACTTTC. This chain links TRBV15 with TRBJ2-6, with D possibly being TRBD1 (5 bases). The CDR3 totals 16 residues. Germline V lookup: CDR1 LNHNV, CDR2 YYDKDF (reference sequence).

J is TRBJ2-5 and V is TRBV5-1; 7 bases align to TRBD1. Germline CDR1 reads SGHRS; CDR2 reads YFSETQ. Germline trimming cut 4 bases from V and 3 bases from J; bases unmatched to any gene: 3. The CDR3 loop spans 13 amino acids. CDR3 bases: TGCGCCAGCAGCCTACAGGGGAAAGAGACCCAGTACTTC. Translation gives CASSLQGKETQYF. Variable domain in full (rest from reference TRBV5-1 and TRBJ2-5): KAGVTQTPRYLIKTRGQQVTLSCSPISGHRSVSWYQQTPGQGLQFLFEYFSETQRNKGNFPGRFSGRQFSNSRSEMNVSTLELGDSALYLCASSLQGKETQYFGPGTRLLVL.

The rearrangement joins TRBV7-9 to TRBJ1-2; 7 nucleotides align to TRBD1. The V and J ends lost 1 base and 8 bases, in that order; junction bases with no gene match: 7. The CDR3 is 14 residues long. Germline-derived CDR1 and CDR2 are SEHNR and FQNEAQ (reference sequence). The CDR3 DNA sequence: TGTGCCAGCAGCTTAGGAGACAGGGACCGCGGCTACACCTTC. This codes for CASSLGDRDRGYTF.

The chain joins TRBV18 to TRBJ1-2; the D is unclear. The CDR3 spans 12 residues. Germline lookup yields CDR1 KGHSH and CDR2 LQKENI. Trimming took 3 bases from V and 8 from J, leaving 10 bases between them. CDR3 residues: CASSPREYGYTF. Written as DNA, the CDR3 is TGTGCCAGCTCACCGAGGGAATACGGCTACACCTTC.

The chain is built from TRBV10-3 and TRBJ1-1; TRBD1 is a possible D gene (5 bases). This CDR3 is built from 16 residues. Trimming cost V 0 bases and J 5 bases, with 16 bases left between them. The germline V gene has CDR1 ENHRY and CDR2 SYGVKD. The CDR3 bases are TGTGCCATCAGTGAGTCGCGGGGGTCAAAGTATACTGAAGCTTTCTTT. Its translation: CAISESRGSKYTEAFF.

The chain is built from TRBV6-5 and TRBJ2-7; 7 bases are a match to TRBD2. CDR1 is MNHEY and CDR2 is SVGAGI in the germline V gene. Unmatched junction bases numbered 8, after V lost 2 bases and J lost 7 bases. This CDR3 region has 14 residues. CDR3 bases: TGTGCCAGCAGTTACGGGGGTGGGAGGGTTGAGCAGTACTTC. Translated, it gives CASSYGGGRVEQYF.